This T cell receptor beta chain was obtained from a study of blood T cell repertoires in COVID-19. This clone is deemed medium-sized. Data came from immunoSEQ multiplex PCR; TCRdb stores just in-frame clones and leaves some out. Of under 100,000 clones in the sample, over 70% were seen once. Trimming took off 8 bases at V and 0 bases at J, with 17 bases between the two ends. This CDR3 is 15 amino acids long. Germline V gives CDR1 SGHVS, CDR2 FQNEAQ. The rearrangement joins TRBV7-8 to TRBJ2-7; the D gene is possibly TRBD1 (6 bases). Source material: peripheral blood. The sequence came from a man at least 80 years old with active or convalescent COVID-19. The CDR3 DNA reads TGTGCCAGCCGAGAATGGCAGGGGCCCTCCTACGAGCAGTACTTC. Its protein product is CASREWQGPSYEQYF.